Below, 17 T cell receptor beta chains from the same sample are listed, as sequenced in a study of blood T cell repertoires in COVID-19. Generated by immunoSEQ multiplex PCR, the TCRdb table keeps only in-frame clones and is missing some. The repertoire holds under 130,000 clones, with 81% as singletons. The sample was peripheral blood. These TCRs come from a man older than 75 with acute or convalescent COVID-19.

The chain couples TRBV1 to TRBJ2-2; the DNA was not compared with TRBD2, the D call given in the table. TRBV1 is assigned pseudogene status. This CDR3 is built from 17 residues. This CDR3 reads CTSSHPTSGANTGELFF. The CDR3, as DNA: TGCACCAGCAGCCATCCGACTAGCGGGGCGAACACCGGGGAGCTGTTTTTT.

The rearrangement uses TRBV6-6 and TRBJ2-7; D remains unclear. V was clipped by 7 bases and J by 2 bases, with 12 bases between them. The germline gives CDR1 MNHNY, CDR2 SVGAGI (reference sequence). The CDR3 length is 13 residues. CDR3 DNA: TGTGCCAGCACCCGGTTCCAAACCTACGAGCAGTACTTC. It translates to CASTRFQTYEQYF.

The CDR3 region is CASSLTPRGLVNEQFF. CDR3 coding DNA: TGTGCCAGCAGTTTAACCCCAAGGGGCCTTGTCAATGAGCAGTTCTTC. V and J are TRBV27 and TRBJ2-1; the D gene is possibly TRBD1 (5 bases). CDR3 length equals 16 residues. The V and J ends lost 2 bases and 6 bases respectively, with 17 bases between them. Germline assignment: CDR1 MNHEY and CDR2 SMNVEV (reference sequence).

V gene TRBV18 combines with J gene TRBJ1-6, with D hard to call. Trimming cost V 6 bases and J 6 bases, with 9 bases left between them. Germline loops: CDR1 KGHSH, CDR2 LQKENI. The CDR3 contains 13 residues. The CDR3 DNA reads as TGTGCCAGCTCCGCCGACACTAATTCACCCCTCCACTTT. Protein sequence: CASSADTNSPLHF. Filled out from reference TRBV18 and TRBJ1-6, the complete variable domain reads NAGVMQNPRHLVRRRGQEARLRCSPMKGHSHVYWYRQLPEEGLKFMVYLQKENIIDESGMPKERFSAEFPKEGPSILRIQQVVRGDSAAYFCASSADTNSPLHFGNGTRLTVT.

The chain combines TRBV28 with TRBJ2-5; D remains unclear. Germline V gives CDR1 MDHEN, CDR2 SYDVKM. V lost 3 bases and J 5 bases, leaving 7 bases between the germline ends. This CDR3 is 12 amino acids long. The CDR3 here is CASSLFGETQYF. The CDR3 DNA is TGTGCCAGCAGTTTGTTCGGTGAGACCCAGTACTTC.

This clone appeared once. The V call is TRBV27, the J call TRBJ1-5; no reliable D call. The CDR3 length is 13 residues. CDR1 and CDR2 from the germline V gene are MNHEY and SMNVEV (reference sequence). The ends were cut back, 5 bases at V and 3 bases at J, with 8 bases in the middle. For the CDR3, the DNA is TGTGCCAGCAGTCCCGGGTACAATCAGCCCCAGCATTTT. Its translation is CASSPGYNQPQHF.

The genes are TRBV18 and TRBJ2-7, with 12 positions matching TRBD2. The CDR3 contains 18 residues. Per germline, CDR1 KGHSH and CDR2 LQKENI. V was clipped by 3 bases and J by 5 bases; unmatched bases: 14. Here the CDR3 reads CASSPMGLAGASTNEQYF. The DNA of the CDR3 is TGTGCCAGCTCACCCATGGGACTAGCGGGTGCATCTACGAACGAGCAGTACTTC.

The count of this clone is one. The rearrangement uses TRBV9 and TRBJ1-2; TRBD1 matches at 7 bases. The CDR3 extends over 16 amino acids. The V gene's germline CDR1 is SGDLS and CDR2 YYNGEE. V lost 0 bases and J lost 6; bases outside the gene matches: 11. DNA for the CDR3: TGTGCCAGCAGCGTAGCAGGTACAGGGGTCGGTAATGGCTACACCTTC. This codes for CASSVAGTGVGNGYTF. Variable domain in full (rest from reference TRBV9 and TRBJ1-2): DSGVTQTPKHLITATGQRVTLRCSPRSGDLSVYWYQQSLDQGLQFLIQYYNGEERAKGNILERFSAQQFPDLHSELNLSSLELGDSALYFCASSVAGTGVGNGYTFGSGTRLTVV.

The chain employs TRBV7-3 and TRBJ2-2, with D maybe TRBD1 (6 bases). Trimming removed 4 bases from V and 6 bases from J, with 12 bases in between. The CDR3 loop spans 14 amino acids. Germline-derived CDR1 and CDR2 are SGHTA and FQGTGA. The chain's CDR3 is CASSSSSGAGELFF. The CDR3 nucleotides read TGTGCCAGCAGCTCATCATCAGGGGCCGGGGAGCTGTTTTTT.

This chain joins TRBV4-3 and TRBJ2-5; 7 bases are shared with TRBD1. The V and J ends lost 3 bases and 5 bases, in that order; junction bases with no gene match: 6. Germline V gene lookup returns CDR1 LGHNA and CDR2 YSLEER. The CDR3 covers 14 residues. The CDR3 loop is CASSHHRDSETQYF. Here the CDR3 DNA reads TGCGCCAGCAGCCATCACCGGGACAGTGAGACCCAGTACTTC.

The V call is TRBV29-1, the J call TRBJ1-4; 7 positions match TRBD1. The CDR3 consists of 13 residues. V lost 2 bases and J lost 5; bases outside the gene matches: 2. The germline gives CDR1 SQVTM, CDR2 ANQGSEA. Written as DNA, the CDR3 is TGCAGCGTTGAAAGGGGGCAAAATGAAAAACTGTTTTTT. As protein: CSVERGQNEKLFF.

The J gene is TRBJ2-7, the V gene TRBV27; 14 bases are shared with TRBD2. This CDR3 has 15 amino acids. V was clipped by 6 bases and J by 7 bases; unmatched bases: 8. Germline V gives CDR1 MNHEY, CDR2 SMNVEV (reference sequence). CDR3 loop: CASSPGLAGAQEQYF. The CDR3 nucleotides read TGTGCCAGCAGCCCGGGACTAGCGGGAGCACAGGAGCAGTACTTC.

The chain combines TRBV6-2 or TRBV6-3 with TRBJ2-1; 9 nucleotides align to TRBD2. J lost 4 bases, V lost 6 bases, and 10 bases had no gene match. The CDR3 is 16 residues long. CDR1 MNHEY and CDR2 SVGEGT come from the germline V gene. Written as DNA, the CDR3 is TGTGCCAGCAGCCGCATCACTAGCGGGTCTTACAATGAGCAGTTCTTC. Protein: CASSRITSGSYNEQFF.

V gene TRBV29-1 combines with J gene TRBJ2-5; TRBD1 aligns across 9 bases. Trimming cost V 2 bases and J 2 bases; bases outside gene matches: 6. Germline CDR1 is SQVTM and CDR2 is ANQGSEA. The CDR3 contains 15 residues. The CDR3 nucleotides read TGCAGCGTTGAATTGGGGACAGGGCGTCAAGAGACCCAGTACTTC. As protein: CSVELGTGRQETQYF.

The rearrangement links TRBV24-1 to TRBJ2-7, with TRBD2 matching over 7 bases. The trim removed 3 bases at V and 4 bases at J, leaving 8 bases unmatched. Germline CDR1 and CDR2: KGHDR and SFDVKD. The CDR3 has 15 amino acids. The DNA for the CDR3 is TGTGCCACCAGTGATCCCGCTGCGGGAGAGTACGAGCAGTACTTC. Translated, it gives CATSDPAAGEYEQYF.

The V and J genes are TRBV4-3 and TRBJ2-1; tentative D call: TRBD2 (6 bases). The V and J ends lost 0 bases and 8 bases respectively, with 11 bases between them. CDR1 is LGHNA, CDR2 YSLEER, per germline. The CDR3 spans 14 residues. DNA of the CDR3: TGCGCCAGCAGCCAAGATGGGCGGGGAGATGAGCAGTTCTTC. Protein sequence: CASSQDGRGDEQFF.

This sequence joins TRBV6-5 and TRBJ1-1, with 9 nucleotides matching TRBD1. The CDR3 spans 14 residues. CDR1 and CDR2 from the germline V gene are MNHEY and SVGAGI. After removal of 6 bases from V and 7 bases from J, the junction contained 9 bases not matched to a gene. The DNA for the CDR3 is TGTGCCAGCAGCGCCGGACAGGGGACCTTTGAAGCTTTCTTT. Protein: CASSAGQGTFEAFF.